This is a list of T cell receptor beta chains from one sample in a study of blood T cell repertoires in COVID-19. Clones were read by immunoSEQ multiplex PCR, and TCRdb kept only the in-frame ones, dropping some. Of 30,000 to 40,000 clones in the sample, around 90% were seen once. The material sequenced was peripheral blood. These receptors were collected from a man between 60 and 70 years old with acute or convalescent COVID-19. CDR3s include the opening cysteine and the closing phenylalanine or tryptophan. The D gene is left open where the match is weak. Expanded clones get a size class; other rows say once, few or many, or leave the size out.

v_gene	d_gene	j_gene	abundance	len	CDR3aa	CDR3nt
TRBV7-9	NA	TRBJ2-1	NA	15	CASSSDREMIDEQFF	TGTGCCAGCAGCTCAGACCGGGAAATGATTGATGAGCAGTTCTTC
TRBV4-1	NA	TRBJ2-4	NA	16	CASSNLPTPTKNIQYF	TGCGCCAGCAGCAACCTCCCAACTCCGACCAAAAACATTCAGTACTTC
TRBV10-1	TRBD1	TRBJ1-1	NA	15	CASRPTGGLNTEAFF	TGCGCCAGCAGGCCGACAGGGGGCTTGAACACTGAAGCTTTCTTT
TRBV2	NA	TRBJ2-1	NA	13	CASSVGEYNEQFF	TGTGCCAGCAGTGTTGGAGAATACAATGAGCAGTTCTTC
TRBV3-1/TRBV3-2	NA	TRBJ1-1	NA	14	CASSHRGMNTEAFF	TGTGCCAGCAGCCATCGGGGTATGAACACTGAAGCTTTCTTT
TRBV5-1	TRBD1	TRBJ2-5	NA	17	CASSFFSGGLLQETQYF	TGCGCCAGCAGCTTTTTCTCAGGGGGCCTACTACAAGAGACCCAGTACTTC
TRBV21-1	NA	TRBJ1-5	few	13	CASSTQGRQPQHF	TGTGCCAGCAGCACCCAGGGCAGACAGCCCCAGCATTTT
TRBV11-3	NA	TRBJ2-1	once	15	CASSLGRQDYDEQFF	TGTGCCAGCAGCTTAGGGAGACAGGATTATGATGAGCAGTTCTTC
TRBV6-5	TRBD1	TRBJ1-1	NA	15	CASSRGQGRDTEAFF	TGTGCCAGCAGTCGGGGACAGGGGAGGGACACTGAAGCTTTCTTT
TRBV5-1	NA	TRBJ1-1	few	14	CASRSPTGNTEAFF	TGCGCCAGCAGAAGCCCGACTGGGAACACTGAAGCTTTCTTT
TRBV29-1	NA	TRBJ2-7	NA	14	CSVEGPDRNYEQYF	TGCAGCGTTGAGGGGCCCGACAGGAACTACGAGCAGTACTTC
TRBV25-1	TRBD2	TRBJ2-1	NA	16	CASSEYGRAGMDEQFF	TGTGCCAGCAGTGAATATGGGAGGGCCGGAATGGATGAGCAGTTCTTC
TRBV13	TRBD1	TRBJ2-1	NA	15	CASSKTGQGYNEQFF	TGTGCCAGCAGCAAAACGGGACAGGGATACAATGAGCAGTTCTTC
TRBV7-9	TRBD2	TRBJ2-2	NA	15	CASSPTSGGTGELFF	TGTGCCAGCAGCCCAACTAGCGGGGGAACCGGGGAGCTGTTTTTT
TRBV19	NA	TRBJ1-1	NA	15	CASTPGGAPDTEAFF	TGTGCCAGTACCCCCGGGGGGGCCCCGGACACTGAAGCTTTCTTT
TRBV5-1	TRBD1	TRBJ1-2	NA	13	CASSPQGSGGYTF	TGCGCCAGCAGCCCACAGGGGTCGGGTGGCTACACCTTC
TRBV24-1	NA	TRBJ2-7	NA	14	CATSDTDKSYEQYF	TGTGCCACCAGTGACACGGACAAGAGCTACGAGCAGTACTTC
TRBV19	TRBD2	TRBJ2-4	NA	17	CASSIDKVAGAKNIQYF	TGTGCCAGTAGTATAGATAAGGTAGCGGGAGCCAAAAACATTCAGTACTTC
TRBV5-1	TRBD2	TRBJ2-7	NA	14	CASSLTSGNYEQYF	TGCGCCAGCAGCTTGACTAGCGGGAACTACGAGCAGTACTTC
TRBV19	NA	TRBJ1-1	once	15	CASSFHRAEDTEAFF	TGTGCCAGTAGTTTCCACAGGGCGGAGGACACTGAAGCTTTCTTT
TRBV6-6	TRBD1	TRBJ1-3	once	18	CASSLYLDRGPTGNTIYF	TGTGCCAGCAGTCTCTACCTGGACAGGGGGCCCACTGGAAACACCATATATTTT
TRBV30	NA	TRBJ1-2	NA	13	CAWSVRRPYGYTF	TGTGCCTGGAGTGTACGGAGGCCCTATGGCTACACCTTC
TRBV27	NA	TRBJ1-2	NA	14	CASSQPGSNYGYTF	TGTGCCAGCAGCCAGCCGGGTTCTAACTATGGCTACACCTTC
TRBV12-3/TRBV12-4	TRBD1	TRBJ2-7	NA	13	CASRGQGTYEQYF	TGTGCCAGCAGAGGACAGGGGACCTACGAGCAGTACTTC
TRBV28	NA	TRBJ1-2	NA	19	CASSSPAEGGRVFDYGYTF	TGTGCCAGCAGTTCCCCAGCGGAGGGGGGGAGAGTTTTTGACTATGGCTACACCTTC
TRBV6-5	TRBD1	TRBJ2-5	once	15	CASSYDRGSQETQYF	TGTGCCAGCAGTTACGACAGGGGGTCCCAAGAGACCCAGTACTTC
TRBV2	NA	TRBJ1-2	NA	13	CASSGNRESGYTF	TGTGCCAGCAGTGGAAACAGGGAGTCAGGCTACACCTTC
TRBV7-9	NA	TRBJ2-7	once	15	CASSFRTASSYEQYF	TGTGCCAGCAGCTTTAGGACAGCAAGTTCCTACGAGCAGTACTTC
TRBV2	NA	TRBJ1-5	once	16	CASSEGAGAYPQPQHF	TGTGCCAGCAGTGAAGGGGCAGGGGCTTACCCTCAGCCCCAGCATTTT
TRBV11-2	NA	TRBJ2-7	NA	14	CASSPWTGPYEQYF	TGTGCCAGCAGCCCATGGACTGGACCCTACGAGCAGTACTTC
TRBV5-4	NA	TRBJ2-5	NA	12	CASSLRGETQYF	TGTGCCAGCAGCTTGAGGGGTGAGACCCAGTACTTC